These 30 T cell receptor beta chains originate from one sample sequenced in a study of cytomegalovirus exposure and HLA in healthy donors. 13 Jbeta primers and 60 Vbeta primers were used for the PCR. Measured with immunoSEQ multiplex PCR; TCRdb has only the in-frame clones, and not every one. The table has about 200,000 clones, roughly 80% seen once. Sequencing was done on a sample of PBMCs. These receptors all stem from a man aged 35 to 55 in good health and CMV-seronegative.

The genes are TRBV2 and TRBJ2-5; 11 bases are a match to TRBD2. J was trimmed by 1 base and V by 9 bases; bases with no gene match: 7. The germline V gene encodes CDR1 SNHLY and CDR2 FYNNEI. The CDR3 sequence is 15 residues long. The CDR3 sequence is CASTLAGGLQETQYF. CDR3 sequence (DNA): TGTGCCAGTACTCTAGCGGGAGGCCTCCAAGAGACCCAGTACTTC. The full variable domain, completed using reference TRBV2 and TRBJ2-5, is EPEVTQTPSHQVTQMGQEVILRCVPISNHLYFYWYRQILGQKVEFLVSFYNNEISEKSEIFDDQFSVERPDGSNFTLKIRSTKLEDSAMYFCASTLAGGLQETQYFGPGTRLLVL.

Only a few counts were recorded for this clone. The chain links TRBV7-2 to TRBJ2-5; no definite D call. The V gene lost 2 bases and the J gene lost 0 bases, with 7 bases spanning the gap. Germline V gene sequence: CDR1 SGHTA, CDR2 FQGNSA. The CDR3 totals 14 residues. The CDR3 DNA reads as TGTGCCAGCAGCTTAACTTACCACCAAGAGACCCAGTACTTC. Its protein is CASSLTYHQETQYF. Filled out from reference TRBV7-2 and TRBJ2-5, the complete variable domain reads GAGVSQSPSNKVTEKGKDVELRCDPISGHTALYWYRQSLGQGLEFLIYFQGNSAPDKSGLPSDRFSAERTGGSVSTLTIQRTQQEDSAVYLCASSLTYHQETQYFGPGTRLLVL.

The V and J genes are TRBV5-6 and TRBJ2-5; 13 bases line up with TRBD2. The trim removed 3 bases at V and 4 bases at J, leaving 6 bases unmatched. Germline CDR1 and CDR2: SGHDT and YYEEEE. This CDR3 has 16 amino acids. In DNA, the CDR3 is TGTGCCAGCAGCTATACTAGCGGGGGGGGCGGAGAGACCCAGTACTTC. Translation: CASSYTSGGGGETQYF.

The V gene is TRBV27, the J gene TRBJ1-1; D remains unclear. The ends were cut back, 5 bases at V and 4 bases at J, with 8 bases in the middle. From germline, CDR1 is MNHEY and CDR2 SMNVEV (reference sequence). The CDR3 totals 12 residues. The CDR3 loop reads CASSLPGTEAFF. The DNA for the CDR3 is TGTGCCAGCAGTCTGCCGGGCACTGAAGCTTTCTTT.

A few counts support this clone. The rearrangement links TRBV7-9 to TRBJ2-1; TRBD1 matches 9 bases. Germline V gene sequence: CDR1 SEHNR, CDR2 FQNEAQ (reference sequence). Germline trimming cut 5 bases from V and 8 bases from J; bases unmatched to any gene: 10. The CDR3 totals 15 residues. DNA of the CDR3: TGTGCCAGCAGCCTCGGACAGGGGATCGGGTATGAGCAGTTCTTC. Encoded protein: CASSLGQGIGYEQFF.

CDR3 bases: TGTGCCAGCAGCGACGGGGACAGGGGTAATGAAAAACTGTTTTTT. Protein sequence: CASSDGDRGNEKLFF. J is TRBJ1-4 and V is TRBV9; TRBD1 agrees at 10 bases. J gave up 4 bases and V 3 bases, and 3 bases lay outside the gene matches. The CDR3 totals 15 residues. Germline values: CDR1 SGDLS, CDR2 YYNGEE.

This chain uses TRBV18 with TRBJ2-1, with D possibly TRBD1 on 5 matching bases. V lost 4 bases and J lost 5, with 12 bases in between. The CDR3 runs 14 residues. The germline CDR1 and CDR2 sequences are KGHSH and LQKENI. The CDR3 DNA sequence: TGTGCCAGCTCACAACGACAGTCGGACAATGAGCAGTTCTTC. It encodes CASSQRQSDNEQFF.

The V call is TRBV7-2, the J call TRBJ2-2; perhaps TRBD1 as D (6 bases). CDR3 size: 14 residues. With 5 bases removed from V and 1 base from J, the gap between germline ends came to 8 bases. Germline CDR1 SGHTA, CDR2 FQGNSA. The CDR3 coding sequence is TGTGCCAGCAGCAGGGGACAGAACACCGGGGAGCTGTTTTTT. It is translated as CASSRGQNTGELFF.

The V gene is TRBV5-6, the J gene TRBJ1-5; 7 bases match TRBD1. Germline CDR1 reads SGHDT; CDR2 reads YYEEEE. The length of the CDR3 is 15 residues. J was trimmed by 4 bases and V by 1 base; bases with no gene match: 5. The CDR3 region is CASSLWPGQNQPQHF. The CDR3 region has the DNA TGTGCCAGCAGCTTGTGGCCGGGACAGAATCAGCCCCAGCATTTT.

In this sample, this clone turned up a few times. The J gene is TRBJ1-1, the V gene TRBV7-9; D possibly corresponds to TRBD1 (5 bases). The V end was cut by 1 base, the J end by 1 base, with 10 bases between. Germline loops: CDR1 SEHNR, CDR2 FQNEAQ (reference sequence). This CDR3 has 15 residues. CDR3 sequence: CASSLEGWSNTEAFF. Written as DNA, the CDR3 is TGTGCCAGCAGCTTAGAGGGGTGGTCGAACACTGAAGCTTTCTTT.

The chain links TRBV9 to TRBJ2-1, with a weak D call TRBD2 (5 bases). The CDR3 extends over 15 amino acids. V gave up 0 bases and J gave up 6 bases, with 13 bases separating them. Germline V lookup: CDR1 SGDLS, CDR2 YYNGEE. The CDR3 bases are TGTGCCAGCAGCGTAGCAGGAGCTCGGGGCAATGAGCAGTTCTTC. Residues: CASSVAGARGNEQFF.

The table lists this clone with a few counts. The V gene is TRBV6-6, the J gene TRBJ2-3; 8 bases align to TRBD1. The CDR3 spans 15 residues. V lost 4 bases to trimming and J lost 1 base; unmatched junction nucleotides: 4. The germline V gene has CDR1 MNHNY and CDR2 SVGAGI (reference sequence). As DNA, the CDR3 is TGTGCCAGCAGTTTGCCGGGACAGGGCACAGATACGCAGTATTTT. This codes for CASSLPGQGTDTQYF.

The chain joins TRBV29-1 to TRBJ2-7, with TRBD2 matching over 13 bases. This CDR3 is built from 16 residues. The germline V gene encodes CDR1 SQVTM and CDR2 ANQGSEA. V was clipped by 3 bases and J by 0 bases; unmatched bases: 5. The CDR3 nucleotides read TGCAGCGTTGAGGGGACTAGCGGGGCAAGCTCCTACGAGCAGTACTTC. This codes for CSVEGTSGASSYEQYF.

The chain combines TRBV6-5 with TRBJ1-2, with TRBD1 matching 8 bases. The germline gives CDR1 MNHEY, CDR2 SVGAGI. The CDR3 has 15 amino acids. The junction had 9 bases not matched to a gene; V was cut back by 2 bases and J by 7 bases. The CDR3 nucleotides are TGTGCCAGCAGTTACCCTGGACAGGGCAAAGGTGGCTACACCTTC. Translation: CASSYPGQGKGGYTF.

The J gene is TRBJ1-5, the V gene TRBV21-1; the table's D call, TRBD1, was not checked against the DNA. TRBV21-1 is shown as a pseudogene. The CDR3 runs to 16 residues. Written as DNA, the CDR3 is TGTGCCAGCAGCAAAGCGCGCAGGGGGAGAAATCAGCCCCAGCATTTT. Its protein product is CASSKARRGRNQPQHF.

Only one count was recorded for this clone. This chain uses TRBV9 with TRBJ2-5, with TRBD2 matching over 9 bases. The closer fit of TRBJ2-7 to the DNA end suggests the J call may be wrong. The CDR3 runs to 15 residues. CDR1 SGDLS and CDR2 YYNGEE come from the germline V gene. The CDR3 DNA is TGTGCCAGCAGCGTAGCTGAGCGGGGGGTCTACGAGCAGTACTTC. It yields the protein CASSVAERGVYEQYF.

The V call is TRBV7-2, the J call TRBJ2-5; TRBD1 is a possible D gene (5 bases). V was clipped by 5 bases and J by 5 bases, with 18 bases between them. The CDR3 extends over 15 amino acids. Germline V CDR1 and CDR2: SGHTA, FQGNSA. The CDR3 sequence is CASSPDSVGAETQYF. The CDR3 DNA follows: TGTGCCAGCAGCCCCGATTCAGTAGGGGCCGAGACCCAGTACTTC.

Points on this clone: Likely a read error: the CDR3 ends without its conserved phenylalanine or tryptophan. Here the CDR3 reads CASSLYTNYGYTL. As DNA, the CDR3 is TGTGCCAGCAGTTTATATACTAACTATGGCTACACCCTC. The J gene is TRBJ1-2, the V gene TRBV28, with D hard to call. There are 13 residues in the CDR3. The V and J ends lost 1 base and 0 bases respectively, with 3 bases between them. CDR1 and CDR2 from the germline V gene are MDHEN and SYDVKM.

The chain carries TRBV5-4 and TRBJ1-1; D not certain. The ends were cut back, 7 bases at V and 1 base at J, with 8 bases in the middle. This CDR3 has 12 amino acids. Germline-derived CDR1 and CDR2 are SGHNT and YYREEE (reference sequence). In nucleotides, the CDR3 is TGTGCCAGCGGTCTCGGGAACACTGAAGCTTTCTTT. It codes for CASGLGNTEAFF.

The chain combines TRBV9 with TRBJ2-1; 10 positions agree with TRBD1. This CDR3 region has 15 residues. Germline-derived CDR1 and CDR2 are SGDLS and YYNGEE. Trimming removed 3 bases from V and 3 bases from J; junction bases left unmatched: 3. The CDR3 DNA sequence: TGTGCCAGCAGCGGGGACAGGGGAGTCTACAATGAGCAGTTCTTC. This encodes CASSGDRGVYNEQFF.

The rearrangement links TRBV7-8 to TRBJ2-7; no firm D call. CDR1 is SGHVS, CDR2 FQNEAQ, per germline. The CDR3 covers 14 residues. Trimming removed 8 bases from V and 2 bases from J, with 16 bases in between. The CDR3, as DNA: TGTGCCAGCGCTTTAGGCGGCGGAACCTACGAGCAGTACTTC. This sequence encodes CASALGGGTYEQYF.

The chain employs TRBV6-1 and TRBJ2-7; tentative D call: TRBD1 (6 bases). CDR1 is MNHNS and CDR2 is SASEGT in the germline V gene. V dropped 6 bases and J dropped 5 bases, with 14 bases sitting between them. The CDR3 has 13 amino acids. The CDR3 region has the DNA TGTGCCAGCAGACCACAGGGACGGGACGAGCAGTACTTC. This encodes CASRPQGRDEQYF.

The chain links TRBV29-1 to TRBJ2-2, with 12 bases identical to TRBD2. The CDR3 has 17 residues. V lost 5 bases and J lost 1; bases outside the gene matches: 8. Germline-derived CDR1 and CDR2 are SQVTM and ANQGSEA. The CDR3, as DNA: TGCAGCGTTTCTCCGACTAGCGGGAGTTGGAACACCGGGGAGCTGTTTTTT. It specifies CSVSPTSGSWNTGELFF.

The chain recombines TRBV6-6 with TRBJ2-2; 9 positions agree with TRBD1. After removal of 6 bases from V and 8 bases from J, the junction contained 10 bases not matched to a gene. CDR3 length: 15 residues. CDR1 and CDR2 (germline): MNHNY, SVGAGI (reference sequence). Written as DNA, the CDR3 is TGTGCCAGCAGGCCCGGGACAGGGACGTCGGGGGAGCTGTTTTTT. Translated, it gives CASRPGTGTSGELFF.

The chain uses TRBV2 and TRBJ2-3, with D perhaps matching TRBD2 (6 bases). This CDR3 region has 15 residues. Germline-derived CDR1 and CDR2 are SNHLY and FYNNEI. V was clipped by 3 bases and J by 1 base, with 11 bases between them. The CDR3: CASSDVGGGTDTQYF. The CDR3 DNA reads TGTGCCAGCAGTGATGTGGGCGGGGGCACAGATACGCAGTATTTT.

The gene calls are TRBV5-6 and TRBJ1-1; 8 bases agree with TRBD1. The length of the CDR3 is 14 residues. From germline, CDR1 is SGHDT and CDR2 YYEEEE. Trimming removed 4 bases from V and 2 bases from J; junction bases left unmatched: 4. This chain's CDR3 is CASSPRGLNTEAFF. The CDR3, as DNA: TGTGCCAGCAGCCCCAGGGGGCTTAACACTGAAGCTTTCTTT.

Regarding this clone: Different DNA sequences within this sample yield the same CDR3. The rearrangement joins TRBV19 to TRBJ2-3; 7 bases are shared with TRBD1. Germline loops: CDR1 LNHDA, CDR2 SQIVND (reference sequence). This CDR3 comprises 12 residues. Unmatched junction bases numbered 0, after V lost 9 bases and J lost 0 bases. This CDR3 is CASRGSTDTQYF. DNA for the CDR3: TGTGCCAGCAGGGGGAGCACAGATACGCAGTATTTT.

The J gene is TRBJ2-7, the V gene TRBV5-1; no clear D. The V end lost 0 bases, the J end lost 3 bases, and 4 bases lay between the germline ends. CDR1 SGHRS and CDR2 YFSETQ come from the germline V gene. The CDR3 contains 12 residues. The DNA of the CDR3 is TGCGCCAGCAGCTTGGACTACTACGAGCAGTACTTC. This codes for CASSLDYYEQYF.

The chain couples TRBV7-9 to TRBJ2-7; 10 bases map to TRBD1. CDR1 and CDR2 (germline): SEHNR, FQNEAQ (reference sequence). V lost 5 bases and J lost 2; bases outside the gene matches: 3. CDR3 length equals 14 residues. CDR3 region: CASSPGQGPYEQYF. Here the CDR3 DNA reads TGTGCCAGCAGCCCGGGACAGGGGCCCTACGAGCAGTACTTC. The whole variable domain, remainder taken from reference TRBV7-9 and TRBJ2-7, is DTGVSQNPRHKITKRGQNVTFRCDPISEHNRLYWYRQTLGQGPEFLTYFQNEAQLEKSRLLSDRFSAERPKGSFSTLEIQRTEQGDSAMYLCASSPGQGPYEQYFGPGTRLTVT.

This clone was detected a few times. V is TRBV19 and J is TRBJ2-1, with a weak D call TRBD1 (6 bases). The V end lost 3 bases, the J end lost 5 bases, and 11 bases lay between the germline ends. Germline V gene sequence: CDR1 LNHDA, CDR2 SQIVND (reference sequence). This CDR3 spans 14 amino acids. CDR3: CASSIRDKHNEQFF. The CDR3 bases are TGTGCCAGTAGTATCCGGGACAAACACAATGAGCAGTTCTTC. The whole variable domain, filled in from reference TRBV19 and TRBJ2-1, reads DGGITQSPKYLFRKEGQNVTLSCEQNLNHDAMYWYRQDPGQGLRLIYYSQIVNDFQKGDIAEGYSVSREKKESFPLTVTSAQKNPTAFYLCASSIRDKHNEQFFGPGTRLTVL.